The clone carrying this T cell receptor beta chain has only a few counts. Its antigen is unidentified. The entry originates in a study of identifying expanded T cells in peripheral blood. No infections or other immune events were documented during collection. Libraries were prepared by immunoSEQ multiplex PCR; TCRdb keeps only in-frame clonotypes and omits some of them. The profile shows roughly 63,000 clones, around four fifths of them singletons. General observations from the study: Across healthy donors, higher total template counts meant significantly greater approximately two-week count variance. About 1.3 clones differed between technical replicates, versus about 15 and 19 over time.

Sequencing was carried out using blood. The source is a person aged 18-70 years in good health.

CDR3 sequence (DNA): TGTGCCAGCAGTCGAGGGGGGGCAGATACGCAGTATTTT. Amino acid sequence: CASSRGGADTQYF. V gene TRBV11-3 combines with J gene TRBJ2-3; the D gene is possibly TRBD2 (7 bases). The V and J ends lost 6 bases and 4 bases respectively, with 11 bases between them. CDR3 size: 13 residues. Germline V gene sequence: CDR1 SGHNT, CDR2 YENEEA.